One and the same sample provided the 22 T cell receptor beta chains below, sequenced in a study of T cells after posttransplantation cyclophosphamide. Data came from immunoSEQ multiplex PCR; TCRdb stores just in-frame clones and leaves some out. The sample has about 3,300 clones, about four fifths seen once. Sequenced sample: memory CD8+ T cells sorted from blood. Source of these receptors: a woman aged 60-75 years in good health, CMV-negative, and a related stem cell transplant donor.

The J gene is TRBJ2-1, the V gene TRBV6-1; maybe TRBD1 (6 bases). V lost 6 bases and J 8 bases, leaving 11 bases between the germline ends. CDR1 MNHNS and CDR2 SASEGT come from the germline V gene. The CDR3 is 12 amino acids. CDR3: CASSPTGHEQFF. As DNA, the CDR3 is TGTGCCAGCAGCCCCACAGGGCATGAGCAGTTCTTC.

J is TRBJ1-5 and V is TRBV7-8; D is ambiguous. V gave up 0 bases and J gave up 2 bases, with 14 bases separating them. The V gene's germline CDR1 is SGHVS and CDR2 FQNEAQ. The CDR3 consists of 17 residues. The CDR3 here is CASSLAGPSVGNQPQHF. CDR3 in DNA: TGTGCCAGCAGCTTAGCGGGCCCCTCGGTGGGCAATCAGCCCCAGCATTTT.

The V gene is TRBV4-2, the J gene TRBJ2-1; 14 bases agree with TRBD2. This CDR3 region has 16 residues. The J segment lost 6 bases and the V segment lost 0 bases, leaving 1 base of the junction unmatched. The germline V gene encodes CDR1 LGHNA and CDR2 YNFKEQ. The CDR3 reads CASSQDGTSGGNEQFF. In nucleotides, the CDR3 is TGTGCCAGCAGCCAAGATGGGACTAGCGGGGGCAATGAGCAGTTCTTC.

On this clone: At one end, the junction sequence differs from germline, possibly due to a read error. Other DNA sequences within the sample encode an identical CDR3. The chain couples TRBV6-5 to TRBJ1-6; 7 nucleotides match TRBD1. The germline V gene encodes CDR1 MNHEY and CDR2 SVGAGI. CDR3 length: 14 amino acids. The CDR3 here is CASSAGGDNSPLHF. Written as DNA, the CDR3 is TGTGCCAGCAGCGCAGGGGGAGATAATTCCCCCCTCCACTTT.

V usage is TRBV7-9 and J usage is TRBJ1-5; 9 bases fit TRBD1. Looked up from germline, CDR1 is SEHNR and CDR2 is FQNEAQ (reference sequence). The CDR3 is 14 residues long. The J segment lost 2 bases and the V segment lost 6 bases, leaving 2 bases of the junction unmatched. The CDR3 sequence is CASSRQGGNQPQHF. The CDR3 DNA is TGTGCCAGCAGTCGACAGGGGGGCAATCAGCCCCAGCATTTT.

CDR3 DNA: TGCAGCGTTGAAACTCGGGGGAGCTCCTACGAGCAGTACTTC. It is translated as CSVETRGSSYEQYF. V and J are TRBV29-1 and TRBJ2-7; D might be TRBD2 (6 bases). V was trimmed by 2 bases and J by 0 bases, leaving 11 bases between them. The CDR3 is 14 residues long. From germline, CDR1 is SQVTM and CDR2 ANQGSEA.

In this sample, this clone turned up once. CDR3 in DNA: TGTGCCAGCAGCGAGACAGGGGGTACAGATACGCAGTATTTT. It translates to CASSETGGTDTQYF. The J gene is TRBJ2-3, the V gene TRBV9; 9 nucleotides align to TRBD1. Looked up from germline, CDR1 is SGDLS and CDR2 is YYNGEE. V was pared by 3 bases and J by 3 bases, with 2 bases of the junction left unmatched. The CDR3 contains 14 residues.

This chain uses TRBV7-9 with TRBJ1-2, with TRBD1 identical over 10 bases. Germline lookup yields CDR1 SEHNR and CDR2 FQNEAQ (reference sequence). The CDR3 sequence is 14 residues long. The V gene end was trimmed by 3 bases and the J gene end by 6 bases; junction bases not matched to a gene: 4. CDR3 nucleotide sequence: TGTGCCAGCAGCTTGGGGACAGGGGTGGATGGCTACACCTTC. This codes for CASSLGTGVDGYTF.

This clone was observed a few times. This sequence joins TRBV19 and TRBJ2-2; 7 bases line up with TRBD2. The germline V gene has CDR1 LNHDA and CDR2 SQIVND (reference sequence). V lost 6 bases, J lost 6 bases, and 7 bases stayed unmatched. The CDR3 runs 14 residues. In DNA form, the CDR3 reads TGTGCCAGTAGGGGAGCGGGGTATGCCGGGGAGCTGTTTTTT. Translating gives CASRGAGYAGELFF.

The chain combines TRBV6-1 with TRBJ2-5, with D possibly matching TRBD2 (5 bases). This CDR3 has 13 residues. Germline CDR1 MNHNS, CDR2 SASEGT. V dropped 7 bases and J dropped 3 bases, with 12 bases sitting between them. The CDR3, as DNA: TGTGCCAGCACCATGGAGGCGGAAGAGACCCAGTACTTC. As protein: CASTMEAEETQYF.

The chain couples TRBV14 to TRBJ2-5, with TRBD2 matching 7 bases. The CDR3 totals 14 residues. V trimming: 4 bases; J trimming: 7 bases; junction bases outside the gene matches: 9. CDR1 and CDR2 (germline): SGHDN, FVKESK. For the CDR3, the DNA is TGTGCCAGCAGCCGACGAGGCGGGAGAGGGACCCAGTACTTC. Encoded protein: CASSRRGGRGTQYF.

This chain joins TRBV7-7 and TRBJ2-3; D perhaps matches TRBD1 (5 bases). Trimming took off 5 bases at V and 0 bases at J, with 18 bases between the two ends. The CDR3 covers 17 residues. Germline V CDR1 and CDR2: SSHAT, FNYEAQ (reference sequence). The DNA for the CDR3 is TGTGCCAGCAGCCCCTTCCCCAGCGCAGGGAGCACAGATACGCAGTATTTT. Translating gives CASSPFPSAGSTDTQYF.

The chain joins TRBV5-1 to TRBJ2-1, with D maybe TRBD2 (6 bases). The CDR3 spans 15 residues. The germline V and J ends were trimmed by 1 base and 15 bases, with 23 bases remaining between them. Germline V gives CDR1 SGHRS, CDR2 YFSETQ. The CDR3 protein is CASSLRGTDLARAFF. The DNA of the CDR3 is TGCGCCAGCAGCTTGCGCGGGACCGACCTTGCCCGGGCGTTCTTC.

The V call is TRBV10-3, the J call TRBJ1-1; a possible D gene is TRBD1 (6 bases). CDR1 is ENHRY and CDR2 is SYGVKD in the germline V gene. The CDR3 loop spans 16 amino acids. The germline V and J ends were trimmed by 3 bases and 1 base, with 15 bases remaining between them. The CDR3 loop is CAISDLGHRRNTEAFF. The CDR3 nucleotides are TGTGCCATCAGTGATCTGGGACACCGGAGGAACACTGAAGCTTTCTTT.

The CDR3 DNA reads TGTGCTAGTGGTTTGCCGACAGGGGCATCTAACTATGGCTACACCTTC. Its translation is CASGLPTGASNYGYTF. This chain connects TRBV12-5 to TRBJ1-2, with 8 bases identical to TRBD1. The length of the CDR3 is 16 residues. The germline CDR1 and CDR2 sequences are LGHNT and FRNRAP. Losses at the gene ends were 2 bases for V and 0 bases for J; bases not matched to a gene: 5.

This rearrangement joins TRBV2 to TRBJ2-3; 8 positions agree with TRBD1. The CDR3 is 13 amino acids. V trimming: 10 bases; J trimming: 0 bases; junction bases outside the gene matches: 3. Per germline, CDR1 SNHLY and CDR2 FYNNEI. CDR3 amino acids: CATGGSSTDTQYF. Written as DNA, the CDR3 is TGTGCCACAGGGGGCTCTAGCACAGATACGCAGTATTTT.

V and J are TRBV29-1 and TRBJ2-7, with D possibly TRBD2 on 6 matching bases. CDR1 is SQVTM, CDR2 ANQGSEA, per germline. Trimming stripped 2 bases from V and 3 bases from J, with 14 bases between. There are 14 residues in the CDR3. The CDR3 spells CSVESGDSNYEQYF. DNA for the CDR3: TGCAGCGTTGAATCCGGGGACTCTAACTACGAGCAGTACTTC.

There are a few counts of this clone. V is TRBV27 and J is TRBJ2-3, with D perhaps matching TRBD1 (5 bases). The CDR3 extends over 17 amino acids. Germline loops: CDR1 MNHEY, CDR2 SMNVEV (reference sequence). Deletions cut 6 bases from V and 2 bases from J, with 21 bases between. The DNA of the CDR3 is TGTGCCAGCAGACCTGACAGACAAGATTATTACACAGATACGCAGTATTTT. As protein: CASRPDRQDYYTDTQYF.

The gene calls are TRBV2 and TRBJ2-7, with D tentatively TRBD1 (5 bases). The V end was cut by 9 bases, the J end by 4 bases, with 10 bases between. CDR3 size: 11 residues. Germline V gene lookup returns CDR1 SNHLY and CDR2 FYNNEI. CDR3 nucleotides: TGTGCCAGTGGACAAGAGTACGAGCAGTACGTC. Its protein product is CASGQEYEQYV.

V and J are TRBV4-2 and TRBJ1-5, with unresolved D. V gave up 0 bases and J gave up 6 bases, with 6 bases separating them. Germline assignment: CDR1 LGHNA and CDR2 YNFKEQ. The CDR3 loop spans 13 amino acids. The CDR3 region is CASSQDLSQPQHF. In DNA, the CDR3 is TGTGCCAGCAGCCAAGATCTGAGTCAGCCCCAGCATTTT.

The chain joins TRBV6-6 to TRBJ2-6; D perhaps matches TRBD2 (6 bases). Trimming removed 3 bases at V and 4 bases at J, with 10 bases between. The CDR3 runs 15 residues. The germline CDR1 and CDR2 sequences are MNHNY and SVGAGI (reference sequence). As DNA, the CDR3 is TGTGCCAGCAGTTATGGAGGGGCAGGGGCCAACGTCCTGACTTTC. Translation gives CASSYGGAGANVLTF.

J is TRBJ2-7 and V is TRBV5-1; a possible D gene is TRBD1 (6 bases). This CDR3 region has 13 residues. Germline V gene data show CDR1 as SGHRS and CDR2 as YFSETQ. With 5 bases removed from V and 2 bases from J, the gap between germline ends came to 11 bases. This CDR3 reads CASREDSTYEQYF. In DNA, the CDR3 is TGCGCCAGCAGAGAGGACAGTACCTACGAGCAGTACTTC.